This passage covers 24 T cell receptor beta chains from one sample sequenced in a study of PD-L1 blockade in urothelial cancer. As to time point: peripheral blood 6 weeks after treatment start. Data came from immunoSEQ multiplex PCR; TCRdb stores just in-frame clones and leaves some out. There are 80,000 to 95,000 clones in the sample; approximately 87% occur only once, and around 8% lies in the top ten. The sequencing used PBMCs, collected around atezolizumab (anti-PD-L1) treatment. These receptor sequences come from a man between 65 and 80 years old with urothelial cancer.

The gene calls are TRBV11-1 and TRBJ2-1; 8 bases fit TRBD1. Germline V lookup: CDR1 SGHAT, CDR2 FQDESV (reference sequence). The CDR3 spans 13 residues. The ends lost 4 bases at V and 7 bases at J; junction bases unmatched: 3. The CDR3 DNA is TGTGCCAGCAGCTCGGGACAGGCTAATGAGCAGTTCTTC. It yields the protein CASSSGQANEQFF.

The chain combines TRBV6-5 with TRBJ1-2; D is perhaps TRBD1 (5 bases). The CDR3 covers 12 residues. CDR1 and CDR2 (germline): MNHEY, SVGAGI. The V end was cut by 6 bases, the J end by 4 bases, with 9 bases between. CDR3 sequence reads: CASSQDSYGYTF. The DNA of the CDR3 is TGTGCCAGCAGCCAAGACAGCTATGGCTACACCTTC.

This clone was seen once. This chain links TRBV7-2 with TRBJ2-3, with 7 bases aligning to TRBD2. This CDR3 has 19 amino acids. With V trimmed by 4 bases and J by 2 bases, 18 bases remained unmatched. Germline CDR1 reads SGHTA; CDR2 reads FQGNSA. The CDR3 nucleotides read TGTGCCAGCAGCTCCCCTTCGGGACTAACCTCCCTCCCCACAGATACGCAGTATTTT. Translated, it gives CASSSPSGLTSLPTDTQYF.

The chain has TRBV2 and TRBJ2-5; no reliable D call. The ends were cut back, 6 bases at V and 5 bases at J, with 13 bases in the middle. The germline V gene encodes CDR1 SNHLY and CDR2 FYNNEI. This CDR3 has 13 residues. The DNA for the CDR3 is TGTGCCAGCAGGTTTGGCCAGTGGGAGACCCAGTACTTC. It yields the protein CASRFGQWETQYF. The full variable domain, completed using reference TRBV2 and TRBJ2-5, is EPEVTQTPSHQVTQMGQEVILRCVPISNHLYFYWYRQILGQKVEFLVSFYNNEISEKSEIFDDQFSVERPDGSNFTLKIRSTKLEDSAMYFCASRFGQWETQYFGPGTRLLVL.

The chain combines TRBV9 with TRBJ2-3; tentative D call: TRBD1 (5 bases). Germline-derived CDR1 and CDR2 are SGDLS and YYNGEE. V was pared by 1 base and J by 4 bases, with 13 bases between. This CDR3 has 15 residues. The CDR3 spells CASSVLGAGPDTQYF. CDR3 sequence (DNA): TGTGCCAGCAGCGTATTAGGCGCAGGGCCAGATACGCAGTATTTT.

This chain connects TRBV6-5 to TRBJ2-7, with TRBD1 as a possible D gene (6 bases). V was shortened by 2 bases and J by 6 bases, with 14 bases between the two germline ends. Germline assignment: CDR1 MNHEY and CDR2 SVGAGI. The CDR3 consists of 14 residues. The CDR3 nucleotides read TGTGCCAGCAGTTACATGAGGGGGTCCACCGAGCAGTACTTC. Translating it yields CASSYMRGSTEQYF.

This rearrangement joins TRBV7-2 to TRBJ1-2, with 9 bases aligning to TRBD1. Germline V gene sequence: CDR1 SGHTA, CDR2 FQGNSA. The CDR3 contains 16 residues. Unmatched junction bases numbered 17, after V lost 7 bases and J lost 8 bases. The CDR3 loop is CASTITGGAIGYGYTF. The CDR3 DNA reads TGTGCCAGCACTATTACAGGGGGCGCGATTGGTTACGGCTACACCTTC.

V usage is TRBV14 and J usage is TRBJ2-1; 7 bases match TRBD2. This CDR3 comprises 16 residues. Losses at the gene ends were 3 bases for V and 2 bases for J; bases not matched to a gene: 7. In germline, CDR1 is SGHDN, CDR2 FVKESK. The CDR3 loop is CASSQVGGSPYNEQFF. CDR3 sequence (DNA): TGTGCCAGCAGCCAGGTCGGGGGGTCCCCCTACAATGAGCAGTTCTTC.

The chain couples TRBV5-4 to TRBJ2-7, with D perhaps TRBD1 (5 bases). V was pared by 0 bases and J by 1 base, with 8 bases between. The CDR3 loop spans 14 amino acids. Germline CDR1 and CDR2: SGHNT and YYREEE (reference sequence). The CDR3 sequence: CASSLEGRSYEQYF. The CDR3 DNA is TGTGCCAGCAGCTTGGAGGGGCGGTCCTACGAGCAGTACTTC.

This clone was found a few times. The chain has TRBV7-8 and TRBJ2-1; 8 bases agree with TRBD2. The CDR3 sequence is 14 residues long. With V trimmed by 4 bases and J by 7 bases, 6 bases remained unmatched. CDR1 is SGHVS and CDR2 is FQNEAQ in the germline V gene. The chain's CDR3 is CASSSGGEWNEQFF. CDR3 DNA sequence: TGTGCCAGCAGCTCCGGGGGGGAATGGAATGAGCAGTTCTTC.

The chain joins TRBV5-1 to TRBJ2-5; D is ambiguous. Germline V CDR1 and CDR2: SGHRS, YFSETQ. The CDR3 totals 12 residues. Between the trimmed V and J ends, which lost 0 bases and 4 bases, there was a span of 4 bases. The CDR3 DNA is TGCGCCAGCAGCTTGGATCTAGAGACCCAGTACTTC. It codes for CASSLDLETQYF.

The V and J genes are TRBV19 and TRBJ2-3; 16 nucleotides agree with TRBD2. The V gene end was trimmed by 6 bases and the J gene end by 2 bases; junction bases not matched to a gene: 11. CDR3 length: 19 residues. Germline CDR1 LNHDA, CDR2 SQIVND (reference sequence). CDR3 sequence: CASRGTSGGAFSFTDTQYF. CDR3 nucleotide sequence: TGTGCCAGTAGGGGGACTAGCGGGGGGGCTTTCTCTTTCACAGATACGCAGTATTTT.

This clone was seen at least ten times. The V call is TRBV30, the J call TRBJ2-7; 8 nucleotides line up with TRBD2. Germline CDR1 reads GTSNPN; CDR2 reads SVGIG (reference sequence). V lost 3 bases to trimming and J lost 5 bases; unmatched junction nucleotides: 12. This CDR3 comprises 15 residues. CDR3 bases: TGTGCCTGGAGGGGAGGAACGGGAGGGCCCCACGAGCAGTACTTC. Translating gives CAWRGGTGGPHEQYF.

This clone has a handful of counts. J is TRBJ2-7 and V is TRBV11-2; the D gene is possibly TRBD2 (5 bases). This CDR3 comprises 15 residues. The V and J ends lost 0 bases and 0 bases respectively, with 9 bases between them. The germline CDR1 and CDR2 sequences are SGHAT and FQNNGV. The CDR3 protein is CASSLEGGFSYEQYF. The CDR3 DNA sequence: TGTGCCAGCAGCTTAGAAGGCGGGTTCTCCTACGAGCAGTACTTC.

The genes are TRBV30 and TRBJ1-2; 7 positions match TRBD1. V was clipped by 0 bases and J by 2 bases; unmatched bases: 0. CDR3 length equals 13 residues. Germline V CDR1 and CDR2: GTSNPN, SVGIG (reference sequence). CDR3 protein: CAWSVTGNYGYTF. For the CDR3, the DNA is TGTGCCTGGAGTGTGACAGGGAACTATGGCTACACCTTC.

The rearrangement uses TRBV5-1 and TRBJ1-1, with 11 nucleotides matching TRBD1. J was trimmed by 5 bases and V by 3 bases; bases with no gene match: 6. The CDR3 is 15 amino acids. Germline V gene data show CDR1 as SGHRS and CDR2 as YFSETQ. The CDR3 sequence is CASSWIGTGGTEAFF. DNA of the CDR3: TGCGCCAGCAGCTGGATCGGGACAGGGGGAACTGAAGCTTTCTTT.

V usage is TRBV10-3 and J usage is TRBJ2-7; a possible D gene is TRBD2 (5 bases). The length of the CDR3 is 14 residues. CDR1 is ENHRY and CDR2 is SYGVKD in the germline V gene. Trimming took off 10 bases at V and 3 bases at J, with 19 bases between the two ends. This CDR3 reads CATRTVAFDYEQYF. In DNA form, the CDR3 reads TGTGCCACCAGGACTGTGGCCTTTGACTACGAGCAGTACTTC.

V is TRBV4-1 and J is TRBJ1-5; possible D gene TRBD1, 6 bases. This CDR3 is 14 amino acids long. From germline, CDR1 is MGHRA and CDR2 YSYEKL. V lost 3 bases and J lost 6, with 12 bases in between. The CDR3 reads CASSQGQGSQPQHF. The CDR3 DNA follows: TGCGCCAGCAGCCAGGGGCAGGGGAGTCAGCCCCAGCATTTT.

V usage is TRBV5-4 and J usage is TRBJ1-4, with 7 nucleotides matching TRBD1. V dropped 1 base and J dropped 4; count of bases not matched to a gene: 7. The CDR3 spans 16 residues. From germline, CDR1 is SGHNT and CDR2 YYREEE (reference sequence). The CDR3 loop reads CASSLMQGGLNEKLFF. CDR3 DNA: TGTGCCAGCAGCTTGATGCAGGGGGGCCTTAATGAAAAACTGTTTTTT.

V is TRBV5-6 and J is TRBJ2-7, with TRBD1 identical over 12 bases. The CDR3 loop spans 16 amino acids. Germline CDR1 reads SGHDT; CDR2 reads YYEEEE. With V trimmed by 2 bases and J by 2 bases, 5 bases remained unmatched. The CDR3 sequence is CASSFGTGGSTYEQYF. The CDR3 DNA is TGTGCCAGCAGCTTTGGGACAGGGGGCTCCACCTACGAGCAGTACTTC. Full variable domain (remainder filled in from reference TRBV5-6 and TRBJ2-7): DAGVTQSPTHLIKTRGQQVTLRCSPKSGHDTVSWYQQALGQGPQFIFQYYEEEERQRGNFPDRFSGHQFPNYSSELNVNALLLGDSALYLCASSFGTGGSTYEQYFGPGTRLTVT.

The chain combines TRBV11-2 with TRBJ2-1; 7 bases fit TRBD1. This CDR3 spans 15 amino acids. The V gene's germline CDR1 is SGHAT and CDR2 FQNNGV. The V segment lost 5 bases and the J segment 7 bases; nucleotides outside the gene matches: 11. The DNA of the CDR3 is TGTGCCAGCAGCCGCACCGGGACAGAGGGAAATGAGCAGTTCTTC. It translates to CASSRTGTEGNEQFF.

This chain uses TRBV28 with TRBJ1-3; no reliable D call. The CDR3 covers 14 residues. The V end was cut by 5 bases, the J end by 3 bases, with 11 bases between. CDR1 is MDHEN and CDR2 is SYDVKM in the germline V gene. The CDR3 region has the DNA TGTGCCAGCAGTACGATCGACAATGGAAACACCATATATTTT. As protein: CASSTIDNGNTIYF.

The chain is built from TRBV5-6 and TRBJ2-1; weak D call: TRBD2 (5 bases). CDR1 and CDR2 from the germline V gene are SGHDT and YYEEEE. The CDR3 has 14 amino acids. The germline V and J ends were trimmed by 2 bases and 5 bases, with 11 bases remaining between them. For the CDR3, the DNA is TGTGCCAGCAGCTTACGCTGGCGGGACAATGAGCAGTTCTTC. It yields the protein CASSLRWRDNEQFF. Variable domain in full (rest from reference TRBV5-6 and TRBJ2-1): DAGVTQSPTHLIKTRGQQVTLRCSPKSGHDTVSWYQQALGQGPQFIFQYYEEEERQRGNFPDRFSGHQFPNYSSELNVNALLLGDSALYLCASSLRWRDNEQFFGPGTRLTVL.

The V gene is TRBV7-2, the J gene TRBJ2-6, with D perhaps TRBD1 (6 bases). The CDR3 runs to 15 residues. Germline loops: CDR1 SGHTA, CDR2 FQGNSA. Trimming shortened V by 6 bases and J by 4 bases, and 13 bases separated the two germline ends. The CDR3 DNA follows: TGTGCCAGCAGTCCTCAGGGACAAGGGGCCAACGTCCTGACTTTC. This translates into CASSPQGQGANVLTF. The whole variable domain, filled in from reference TRBV7-2 and TRBJ2-6, reads GAGVSQSPSNKVTEKGKDVELRCDPISGHTALYWYRQSLGQGLEFLIYFQGNSAPDKSGLPSDRFSAERTGGSVSTLTIQRTQQEDSAVYLCASSPQGQGANVLTFGAGSRLTVL.